The 5 T cell receptor beta chains reported below all come from one sample, sequenced in a study of metastatic and nonmetastatic thyroid tumors. Each patient came to thyroid surgery without any prior treatment (of any kind). MiXCR re-clonotyped the PCR reads for TCRdb. The sample holds 15,000 to 20,000 clones, over 20% seen once. Sequenced sample: adjacent normal tissue. These receptors were taken from a female donor with papillary thyroid cancer or a benign thyroid nodule (not recorded which). Some clones in this sample may be carry-over from other donors' samples.

Details on this clone: Other DNA sequences in this specimen translate into the identical CDR3. The chain combines TRBV2 with TRBJ2-7; no clear D gene. In germline, CDR1 is SNHLY, CDR2 FYNNEI. The ends were cut back, 5 bases at V and 6 bases at J, with 17 bases in the middle. The CDR3 runs 14 residues. The CDR3 loop is CASSPAPSGREQYF. The CDR3 bases are TGTGCCAGCAGTCCGGCACCCAGTGGTCGCGAGCAGTACTTC.

The chain carries TRBV6-5 and TRBJ2-1; the D is unclear. The CDR3 extends over 14 amino acids. Germline assignment: CDR1 MNHEY and CDR2 SVGAGI. Trimming pared 4 bases from V and 11 bases from J, leaving 18 bases between. CDR3 DNA sequence: TGTGCCAGCAGTTCCCCTACAGTTGGTGTGAAGCAGTTCTTC. This codes for CASSSPTVGVKQFF.

A few counts support this clone. The chain couples TRBV20-1 to TRBJ2-1; D could derive from TRBD1 or TRBD2 (6 bases each). V was pared by 4 bases and J by 3 bases, with 13 bases between. This CDR3 is 14 amino acids long. The V gene's germline CDR1 is DFQATT and CDR2 SNEGSKA (reference sequence). This CDR3 reads CSATTGADYNEQFF. CDR3 nucleotides: TGCAGTGCTACTACGGGGGCAGACTACAATGAGCAGTTCTTC.

The V and J genes are TRBV6-2 or TRBV6-3 and TRBJ2-3; the match to TRBD2 covers 15 bases. The germline V gene encodes CDR1 MNHEY and CDR2 SVGEGT. The CDR3 sequence is 17 residues long. V gave up 0 bases and J gave up 4 bases; unmatched junction bases: 2. Here the CDR3 DNA reads TGTGCCAGCAGTTACTCTTGGACTAGCGGGAGGGCAGATACGCAGTATTTT. Translating it yields CASSYSWTSGRADTQYF.

The V call is TRBV11-2, the J call TRBJ2-1; 7 nucleotides line up with TRBD1. The CDR3 spans 17 residues. Germline V CDR1 and CDR2: SGHAT, FQNNGV. Trimming took 0 bases from V and 4 from J; bases not matched to a gene: 9. The CDR3 DNA follows: TGTGCCAGCAGCTTAGATCTAGAGACAGGGAGATACAATGAGCAGTTCTTC. Its translation is CASSLDLETGRYNEQFF. The entire variable domain, with the rest obtained from reference TRBV11-2 and TRBJ2-1, is as follows: EAGVAQSPRYKIIEKRQSVAFWCNPISGHATLYWYQQILGQGPKLLIQFQNNGVVDDSQLPKDRFSAERLKGVDSTLKIQPAKLEDSAVYLCASSLDLETGRYNEQFFGPGTRLTVL.